The 2 T cell receptor gamma chains reported below all come from one sample, sequenced in a study of gammadelta T cells in human blood. TCRdb re-processed the RT-PCR reads using CATT. Seen here are over a hundred gamma-chain clones, 57% observed once, and the top ten hold 98%. Sequencing used Vgamma9Vdelta2 gamma-delta T cells from infant blood. These TCRs come from a human donor.

As concerns this clone: A far larger clone lies a single base away; this is likely a read error. Additional DNA sequences in this sample encode the identical CDR3. The chain uses TRGV9 and TRGJP. Per the germline V gene, CDR1 is GITISATS and CDR2 is ISYDGTV (reference sequence). CDR3 length: 15 amino acids. The CDR3 protein is CALWEQELGKKIKVF. The DNA for the CDR3 is TGTGCCTTGTGGGAGCAAGAGTTGGGCAAAAAAATAAAGGTATTT.

Concerning this clone: A far larger clone is one base from this, pointing to a likely read error. V is TRGV9 and J is TRGJP. The CDR3 is 17 amino acids. V lost 5 bases to trimming and J lost 1 base; unmatched junction nucleotides: 5. CDR1 is GITISATS, CDR2 ISYDGTV, per germline (reference sequence). The CDR3 region is CALWGRGQELGKKIKVF. The CDR3 DNA follows: TGTGCCTTGTGGGGGCGAGGGCAAGAGTTGGGCAAAAAAATCAAGGTATTT.